This TCR beta chain emerged from a study of blood T cell repertoires in COVID-19. On the study more broadly: The United States, Italy and Spain supplied acute and convalescent COVID-19 samples. T cells, B-cell-depleted T cells, or PBMCs supplied cDNA or gDNA.

Sequenced by immunoSEQ multiplex PCR; TCRdb stores in-frame clones only, minus some. The data show about 150,000 clones, around 85% seen once. Seattle cases were enrolled at active infection and followed longitudinally. Sequencing was performed on peripheral blood. This TCR derives from an elderly man with COVID-19, enrolled during active disease.

The CDR3 is CASSLGEEVKSEQYF. Here the CDR3 DNA reads TGTGCCAGCAGCCTGGGTGAGGAGGTAAAGAGTGAGCAGTACTTC. The chain is built from TRBV9 and TRBJ2-7, with D possibly matching TRBD2 (5 bases). The CDR3 has 15 amino acids. Trimming shortened V by 4 bases and J by 7 bases, and 21 bases separated the two germline ends. Per the germline V gene, CDR1 is SGDLS and CDR2 is YYNGEE.